The text below deals with one T cell receptor (beta chain). The V end lost 5 bases, the J end lost 4 bases, and 14 bases lay between the germline ends. CDR1 and CDR2 from the germline V gene are SGHVS and FNYEAQ. There are 14 residues in the CDR3. Time point meaning: pre-treatment baseline. Profiled with immunoSEQ multiplex PCR; TCRdb holds only in-frame clones, not every one. The data show some 20,000 clones, about 90% seen once. These data come from a study of blood T cell dynamics during melanoma immunotherapy. Study-level information: First-line therapy was either pembrolizumab or nivolumab with ipilimumab for metastatic melanoma.

The sample consisted of blood, taken from a patient treated with checkpoint blockade. The chain has TRBV7-6 and TRBJ1-2; D is undetermined. This TCR was sampled from a human donor with melanoma. In nucleotides, the CDR3 is TGTGCCAGCAGCCCTAGAAACGGCGGCTATGGCTACACCTTC. Protein sequence: CASSPRNGGYGYTF.